The T cell receptor (beta chain) under discussion was sequenced for a study of cytomegalovirus exposure and HLA in healthy donors. Germline values: CDR1 SGHDT, CDR2 YYEEEE. The CDR3 length is 13 residues. Trimming pared 3 bases from V and 6 bases from J, leaving 12 bases between. Findings and limits, study-wide: When analyzed later, the rates of TCR association showed variation by HLA locus, with DRB1 the most and HLA-C the fewest.

About this clone itself: Its cognate antigen is unknown.

This PCR relied on a set of 60 Vbeta primers and 13 Jbeta primers. The repertoire was sequenced with immunoSEQ multiplex PCR; TCRdb's copy has only in-frame clones and lacks some. The sample has more than 110,000 clones, 70% to 85% seen once. The receptor's source is a woman between 50 and 59 years old in good health and CMV-seropositive. This chain links TRBV5-6 with TRBJ1-1; no definite D call. Source material: PBMCs. The DNA of the CDR3 is TGTGCCAGCAGCTCCTCACCGGTCGCTGAAGCTTTCTTT. Amino acids: CASSSSPVAEAFF.